The sequence of this TCR beta chain was determined in a study of blood T cell repertoires in COVID-19. Turning to the study itself: The United States, Italy and Spain provided the acute and convalescent COVID-19 samples. Sources were T cells, B-cell-depleted T cells, or PBMCs; the material itself was cDNA or gDNA.

The CDR3 extends over 14 amino acids. Trimming left V 2 bases short and J 1 base short, with 7 bases between. Per the germline V gene, CDR1 is SGHDT and CDR2 is YYEEEE. Original data processing: Estimation of nucleated cell counts was performed using reference gene primer amplification. The table came from immunoSEQ multiplex PCR; TCRdb's copy has only in-frame clones and leaves some out. V, J and clone size are taken as reported in that table, and D and trimming were inferred from the DNA itself. The repertoire holds about 170,000 clones, with approximately 80% as singletons. Seattle patients were enrolled during active infection and followed longitudinally.

This clonotype was sampled from a woman older than 75 with COVID-19, enrolled during active disease. The chain recombines TRBV5-6 with TRBJ1-5; D call uncertain. Sequencing used peripheral blood. The CDR3 protein is CASSFGQSNQPQHF. The CDR3 region has the DNA TGTGCCAGCAGCTTTGGCCAGAGCAATCAGCCCCAGCATTTT.